A selection of T cell receptor beta chains follows, all from one sample in a study of vaccination effects on CD4 cells after COVID-19. These receptors' antigens are unknown. The table came from immunoSEQ multiplex PCR; TCRdb's copy has only in-frame clones and leaves some out. The table records tens of thousands of clones, around two thirds of them present only once. This material consisted of CD4+ T cells from PBMCs cultured with HCoV-OC43 spike peptides, taken before COVID-19 vaccination. The receptors here all came from a human donor who received a COVID-19 vaccine. Both conserved end residues are part of each CDR3. The D gene is left open where the match is weak. Size values are once, few and many counts, or a class for expanded clones, and some rows have none.

size: -; V: TRBV20-1; D: -; J: TRBJ1-6; CDR3: CSASVGRNSPLHF; DNA: TGCAGTGCTAGTGTAGGTAGAAATTCACCCCTCCACTTT
size: few; V: TRBV6-2/TRBV6-3; D: -; J: TRBJ1-5; CDR3: CASSLSAHNQPQHF; DNA: TGTGCCAGCAGCCTCAGTGCCCACAATCAGCCCCAGCATTTT
size: -; V: TRBV3-1/TRBV3-2; D: -; J: TRBJ2-1; CDR3: CASSRLSGEQFF; DNA: TGTGCCAGCAGCCGGCTGAGCGGTGAGCAGTTCTTC
size: -; V: TRBV2; D: -; J: TRBJ2-3; CDR3: CASSGDGVNTQYF; DNA: TGTGCCAGCAGTGGGGATGGGGTAAATACGCAGTATTTT
size: -; V: TRBV4-2; D: -; J: TRBJ1-1; CDR3: CASSPPQGPNTEAFF; DNA: TGTGCCAGCAGCCCCCCCCAGGGCCCGAACACTGAAGCTTTCTTT
size: few; V: TRBV7-7; D: TRBD1; J: TRBJ1-4; CDR3: CASSPGTGAQKLFF; DNA: TGTGCCAGCAGCCCCGGGACAGGGGCCCAAAAACTGTTTTTT
size: -; V: TRBV5-4; D: -; J: TRBJ1-3; CDR3: CASSLQGSGNTIYF; DNA: TGTGCCAGCAGCCTACAGGGCTCTGGAAACACCATATATTTT
size: -; V: TRBV7-2; D: -; J: TRBJ2-7; CDR3: CASSFSRGEQYF; DNA: TGTGCCAGCAGCTTCAGCCGGGGGGAGCAGTACTTC
size: -; V: TRBV6-1; D: -; J: TRBJ2-3; CDR3: CASSEGVVDTQYF; DNA: TGTGCCAGCAGTGAAGGGGTGGTAGATACGCAGTATTTT
size: -; V: TRBV5-6; D: -; J: TRBJ2-7; CDR3: CASSLLGSPDYEQYF; DNA: TGTGCCAGCAGCTTATTGGGGTCTCCAGACTACGAGCAGTACTTC
size: -; V: TRBV18; D: -; J: TRBJ1-4; CDR3: CASSPPDGFGEKLFF; DNA: TGTGCCAGCTCACCACCGGATGGGTTCGGGGAAAAACTGTTTTTT
size: -; V: TRBV25-1; D: TRBD1; J: TRBJ2-7; CDR3: CASSDGNRGSYEQYF; DNA: TGTGCCAGCAGTGATGGTAACAGGGGTTCCTACGAGCAGTACTTC
size: -; V: TRBV3-1/TRBV3-2; D: -; J: TRBJ2-2; CDR3: CASSQTGLDTGELFF; DNA: TGTGCCAGCAGCCAAACAGGGCTGGACACCGGGGAGCTGTTTTTT
size: -; V: TRBV19; D: -; J: TRBJ1-2; CDR3: CASSIDGGYGGYTF; DNA: TGTGCCAGTAGTATAGACGGGGGCTATGGTGGCTACACCTTC
size: -; V: TRBV18; D: -; J: TRBJ2-3; CDR3: CASSPLFDAVGDTQYF; DNA: TGTGCCAGCTCACCCCTTTTTGATGCGGTAGGAGATACGCAGTATTTT
size: -; V: TRBV18; D: -; J: TRBJ1-2; CDR3: CASSPPTANYGYTF; DNA: TGTGCCAGCTCACCTCCGACAGCTAACTATGGCTACACCTTC
size: medium-sized; V: TRBV5-4; D: -; J: TRBJ1-1; CDR3: CASSSNTEAFF; DNA: TGTGCCAGCTCTTCGAACACTGAAGCTTTCTTT
size: -; V: TRBV15; D: TRBD2; J: TRBJ2-3; CDR3: CATSRDQRERRNTQYF; DNA: TGTGCCACCAGCAGAGATCAGCGGGAGAGGAGAAATACGCAGTATTTT
size: -; V: TRBV6-6; D: -; J: TRBJ1-2; CDR3: CASSPQGWNGYTF; DNA: TGTGCCAGCAGTCCACAGGGATGGAATGGCTACACCTTC
size: -; V: TRBV6-6; D: TRBD2; J: TRBJ2-1; CDR3: CASSEMGLAGGEQFF; DNA: TGTGCCAGCAGTGAGATGGGACTAGCGGGAGGGGAGCAGTTCTTC
size: -; V: TRBV15; D: -; J: TRBJ2-7; CDR3: CATSRGQGSEVDF; DNA: TGTGCCACCAGCAGAGGGCAGGGATCCGAGGTGGACTTC
size: -; V: TRBV19; D: TRBD1; J: TRBJ2-2; CDR3: CASSTGRTGGFTGELFF; DNA: TGTGCCAGTAGTACCGGGCGGACAGGGGGCTTTACCGGGGAGCTGTTTTTT
size: -; V: TRBV10-3; D: -; J: TRBJ2-7; CDR3: CAISDQSMGGSEQYF; DNA: TGTGCCATCAGTGACCAATCAATGGGGGGATCCGAGCAGTACTTC
size: -; V: TRBV10-3; D: -; J: TRBJ2-5; CDR3: CAISESQETQYF; DNA: TGTGCCATCAGTGAGTCCCAAGAGACCCAGTACTTC
size: -; V: TRBV4-1; D: -; J: TRBJ2-5; CDR3: CASSHRAAGEKVTQYF; DNA: TGCGCCAGCAGCCACCGGGCGGCAGGGGAAAAGGTGACCCAGTACTTC
size: -; V: TRBV13; D: TRBD2; J: TRBJ2-5; CDR3: CASSRLAGAGETQYF; DNA: TGTGCCAGCAGTCGACTAGCGGGGGCGGGGGAGACCCAGTACTTC
size: few; V: TRBV12-5; D: -; J: TRBJ1-3; CDR3: CASGAGGGVGNTIYF; DNA: TGTGCTAGTGGTGCCGGCGGGGGGGTTGGAAACACCATATATTTT
size: -; V: TRBV6-1; D: TRBD2; J: TRBJ2-7; CDR3: CASSVESSGTTYEQYF; DNA: TGTGCCAGCAGTGTCGAATCTAGCGGCACTACCTACGAGCAGTACTTC
size: -; V: TRBV7-9; D: TRBD1; J: TRBJ1-2; CDR3: CASSLPKTGEREGYYGYTF; DNA: TGTGCCAGCAGCTTACCCAAGACAGGGGAACGGGAGGGATACTATGGCTACACCTTC
size: -; V: TRBV29-1; D: TRBD2; J: TRBJ2-1; CDR3: CSGATRLADYNEQFF; DNA: TGCAGCGGGGCGACGAGGCTAGCGGACTACAATGAGCAGTTCTTC
size: -; V: TRBV10-3; D: TRBD1; J: TRBJ2-1; CDR3: CAISGQGGISYNEQFF; DNA: TGTGCCATCAGCGGACAGGGGGGAATCTCCTACAATGAGCAGTTCTTC
size: few; V: TRBV3-1/TRBV3-2; D: TRBD1; J: TRBJ2-7; CDR3: CASSLWDSSYEQYF; DNA: TGTGCCAGCAGCCTTTGGGACAGCTCCTACGAGCAGTACTTC
size: -; V: TRBV9; D: -; J: TRBJ2-2; CDR3: CASSVSSGTPYTGELFF; DNA: TGTGCCAGCAGCGTTTCCTCCGGGACTCCATACACCGGGGAGCTGTTTTTT
size: -; V: TRBV2; D: TRBD1; J: TRBJ2-7; CDR3: CASSLPRAGTGGYEQYF; DNA: TGTGCCAGCAGCCTTCCCCGTGCCGGGACAGGGGGCTACGAGCAGTACTTC
size: -; V: TRBV3-1/TRBV3-2; D: TRBD2; J: TRBJ2-3; CDR3: CASSPSGLSTDTQYF; DNA: TGTGCCAGCAGCCCTAGCGGTTTAAGCACAGATACGCAGTATTTT
size: once; V: TRBV7-6; D: TRBD2; J: TRBJ2-3; CDR3: CASSLRTSGASSTDTQYF; DNA: TGTGCCAGCAGCTTACGAACTAGCGGTGCGTCTAGCACAGATACGCAGTATTTT
size: -; V: TRBV9; D: TRBD2; J: TRBJ2-7; CDR3: CASSPTIAGYMGDYHAYEQYF; DNA: TGTGCCAGCAGTCCTACGATCGCTGGGTATATGGGGGACTACCATGCCTACGAGCAGTACTTC
size: -; V: TRBV25-1; D: -; J: TRBJ1-2; CDR3: CASSEFKGLGYTF; DNA: TGTGCCAGCAGTGAATTTAAGGGGCTAGGCTACACCTTC
size: -; V: TRBV10-1; D: TRBD2; J: TRBJ2-7; CDR3: CASSAIGRAGEQYF; DNA: TGCGCCAGCAGTGCGATCGGGAGGGCCGGTGAGCAGTACTTC
size: -; V: TRBV30; D: -; J: TRBJ1-4; CDR3: CAWSEMGEPHEKLFF; DNA: TGTGCCTGGAGTGAGATGGGGGAGCCTCATGAAAAACTGTTTTTT
size: -; V: TRBV10-3; D: -; J: TRBJ1-1; CDR3: CAISEWAQANTEAFF; DNA: TGTGCCATCAGTGAGTGGGCTCAAGCGAACACTGAAGCTTTCTTT
size: few; V: TRBV7-2; D: -; J: TRBJ2-3; CDR3: CASSFRDKTDTQYF; DNA: TGTGCCAGCAGCTTTAGGGACAAAACAGATACGCAGTATTTT
size: -; V: TRBV6-5; D: -; J: TRBJ1-3; CDR3: CASSYSLLRSGNTIYF; DNA: TGTGCCAGCAGTTACTCGCTACTTCGCTCTGGAAACACCATATATTTT
size: -; V: TRBV4-1; D: -; J: TRBJ2-1; CDR3: CASSQARGDFSYNEQFF; DNA: TGCGCCAGCAGCCAAGCCAGGGGCGATTTCTCCTACAATGAGCAGTTCTTC
size: once; V: TRBV5-6; D: -; J: TRBJ1-1; CDR3: CASTSPVNTEAFF; DNA: TGTGCCAGCACCTCCCCGGTGAACACTGAAGCTTTCTTT
size: -; V: TRBV5-1; D: TRBD1; J: TRBJ2-7; CDR3: CASSSGTGGAYEQYF; DNA: TGCGCCAGCAGCTCCGGGACAGGGGGCGCTTACGAGCAGTACTTC
size: once; V: TRBV6-6; D: TRBD1; J: TRBJ1-2; CDR3: CASSGQGNFGAYTF; DNA: TGTGCCAGCTCAGGACAGGGGAATTTTGGCGCCTACACCTTC